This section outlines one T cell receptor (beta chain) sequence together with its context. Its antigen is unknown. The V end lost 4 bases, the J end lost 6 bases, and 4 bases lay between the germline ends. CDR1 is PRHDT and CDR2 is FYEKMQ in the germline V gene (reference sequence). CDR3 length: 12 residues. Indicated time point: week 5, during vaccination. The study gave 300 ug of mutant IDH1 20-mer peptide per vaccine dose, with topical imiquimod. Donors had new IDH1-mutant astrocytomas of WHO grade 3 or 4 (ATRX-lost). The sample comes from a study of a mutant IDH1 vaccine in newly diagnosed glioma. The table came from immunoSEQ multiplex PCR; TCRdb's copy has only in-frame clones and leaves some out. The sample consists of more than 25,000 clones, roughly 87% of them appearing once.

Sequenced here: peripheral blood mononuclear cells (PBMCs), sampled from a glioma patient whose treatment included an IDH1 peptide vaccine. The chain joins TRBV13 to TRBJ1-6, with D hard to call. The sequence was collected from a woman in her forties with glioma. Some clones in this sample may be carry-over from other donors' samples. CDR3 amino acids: CASSWGNSPLHF. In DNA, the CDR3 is TGTGCCAGCAGCTGGGGTAATTCACCCCTCCACTTT.